This entry lists 9 T cell receptor beta chains sequenced from one sample in a study of Ad26.COV2.S vaccination and SARS-CoV-2 variants. The data were produced by immunoSEQ multiplex PCR, yet TCRdb's version contains in-frame clones alone and is incomplete. The sample comprises roughly 330,000 clones, 90% of which are singletons, and 5.5% rests with the top ten. Treatment defined: some 20 received Ad26.COV2.S at low or high dose, single or two shots; 5 received placebo; per-sample allocation not given. Collection of samples fell on day 63 after the first vaccine or placebo injection. The sample consisted of peripheral blood, taken in a trial of Ad26.COV2.S vaccine versus placebo. The origin of the receptors is a person aged 18-60 years who received the Ad26.COV2.S COVID-19 vaccine or a placebo.

The CDR3 reads CASSQDRNQETQYF. DNA for the CDR3: TGCGCCAGCAGCCAAGATAGAAACCAAGAGACCCAGTACTTC. This rearrangement joins TRBV4-3 to TRBJ2-5, with D uncertain. This CDR3 comprises 14 residues. Trimming removed 0 bases from V and 0 bases from J, with 5 bases in between. CDR1 is LGHNA, CDR2 YSLEER, per germline.

The CDR3 spells CASSLGPGGQGAQPQHF. The CDR3 nucleotides read TGTGCCAGCAGCTTGGGCCCCGGGGGACAGGGAGCTCAGCCCCAGCATTTT. This sequence joins TRBV5-6 and TRBJ1-5, with 9 bases aligning to TRBD1. The CDR3 extends over 17 amino acids. Germline V gene data show CDR1 as SGHDT and CDR2 as YYEEEE. Trimming at V came to 0 bases and at J to 6 bases, leaving 10 bases not matched to a gene.

This clone was counted between two and nine times. The CDR3 region is CASSQDAPGQVKGNEQFF. The CDR3 DNA follows: TGTGCCAGCAGCCAAGATGCCCCGGGACAGGTCAAGGGGAATGAGCAGTTCTTC. The chain carries TRBV4-2 and TRBJ2-1, with 8 positions matching TRBD1. CDR3 length: 18 residues. Trimming at V came to 0 bases and at J to 7 bases, leaving 14 bases not matched to a gene. Germline V gene data show CDR1 as LGHNA and CDR2 as YNFKEQ.

V is TRBV30 and J is TRBJ1-2; TRBD1 might be the D (6 bases). The germline V gene encodes CDR1 GTSNPN and CDR2 SVGIG (reference sequence). Trimming left V 1 base short and J 0 bases short, with 9 bases between. This CDR3 region has 14 residues. CDR3 amino acids: CAWSEDSPNYGYTF. For the CDR3, the DNA is TGTGCCTGGAGTGAGGACAGCCCTAACTATGGCTACACCTTC.

The chain recombines TRBV10-3 with TRBJ1-2, with 7 bases lining up with TRBD1. The CDR3 extends over 17 amino acids. Trimming at V came to 0 bases and at J to 6 bases, leaving 13 bases not matched to a gene. Germline values: CDR1 ENHRY, CDR2 SYGVKD. CDR3 in DNA: TGTGCCATCAGTGAGTCCGGGACCCAGGGGGGATTCGATGGCTACACCTTC. Translating it yields CAISESGTQGGFDGYTF.

This chain connects TRBV7-9 to TRBJ1-3; perhaps TRBD1 as D (6 bases). The germline CDR1 and CDR2 sequences are SEHNR and FQNEAQ (reference sequence). CDR3 length: 17 residues. Trimming stripped 6 bases from V and 5 bases from J, with 23 bases between. CDR3 sequence: CASRRRHRAGNRNTIYF. CDR3 DNA: TGTGCCAGCAGACGTCGTCACAGGGCTGGGAACAGAAACACCATATATTTT.

The CDR3 is CASSLSPTSRPTEAFF. The CDR3 coding sequence is TGTGCCAGCAGCTTATCCCCGACCTCCCGCCCCACTGAAGCTTTCTTT. J is TRBJ1-1 and V is TRBV11-2; D gene uncertain. Germline V gives CDR1 SGHAT, CDR2 FQNNGV. This CDR3 is built from 16 residues. The V and J ends lost 2 bases and 4 bases respectively, with 17 bases between them. Together with reference TRBV11-2 and TRBJ1-1, the CDR3 gives the full variable domain: EAGVAQSPRYKIIEKRQSVAFWCNPISGHATLYWYQQILGQGPKLLIQFQNNGVVDDSQLPKDRFSAERLKGVDSTLKIQPAKLEDSAVYLCASSLSPTSRPTEAFFGQGTRLTVV.

The chain carries TRBV13 and TRBJ2-3, with 10 bases matching TRBD2. Trimming cost V 4 bases and J 6 bases; bases outside gene matches: 7. Germline assignment: CDR1 PRHDT and CDR2 FYEKMQ (reference sequence). CDR3 length equals 15 residues. CDR3 sequence: CASSYTSGAPDTQYF. The CDR3, as DNA: TGTGCCAGCAGCTATACTAGCGGGGCCCCGGATACGCAGTATTTT.

The chain carries TRBV11-2 and TRBJ1-2; TRBD1 matches at 7 bases. V dropped 11 bases and J dropped 8; count of bases not matched to a gene: 8. From germline, CDR1 is SGHAT and CDR2 FQNNGV. This CDR3 is built from 11 residues. The CDR3 sequence is CASYGGQGYTF. CDR3 nucleotides: TGTGCCTCCTACGGGGGACAGGGCTACACCTTC. The entire variable domain, with the rest obtained from reference TRBV11-2 and TRBJ1-2, is as follows: EAGVAQSPRYKIIEKRQSVAFWCNPISGHATLYWYQQILGQGPKLLIQFQNNGVVDDSQLPKDRFSAERLKGVDSTLKIQPAKLEDSAVYLCASYGGQGYTFGSGTRLTVV.